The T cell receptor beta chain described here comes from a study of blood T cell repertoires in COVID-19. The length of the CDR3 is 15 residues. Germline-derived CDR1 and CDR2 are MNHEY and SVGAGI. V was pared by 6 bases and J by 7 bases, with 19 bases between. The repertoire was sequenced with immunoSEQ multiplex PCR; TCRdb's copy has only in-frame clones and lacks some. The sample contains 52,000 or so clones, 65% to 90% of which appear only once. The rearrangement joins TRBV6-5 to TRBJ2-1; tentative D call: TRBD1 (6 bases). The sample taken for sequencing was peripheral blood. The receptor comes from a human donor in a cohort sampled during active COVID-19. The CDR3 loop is CASRHRDNVKNEQFF. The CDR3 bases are TGTGCCAGCAGGCACCGGGACAACGTGAAGAATGAGCAGTTCTTC.